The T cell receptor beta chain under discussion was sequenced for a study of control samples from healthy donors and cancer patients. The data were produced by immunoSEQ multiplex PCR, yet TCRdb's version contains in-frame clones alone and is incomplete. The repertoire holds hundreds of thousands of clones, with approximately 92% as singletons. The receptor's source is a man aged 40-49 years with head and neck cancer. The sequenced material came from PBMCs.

CDR3 DNA: TGTGCCTTACTAAACAGGGGAAGTAATTCACCCCTCCACTTT. Its translation: CALLNRGSNSPLHF. The V call is TRBV30, the J call TRBJ1-6; 7 bases are a match to TRBD1. CDR3 length: 14 residues. In germline, CDR1 is GTSNPN, CDR2 SVGIG (reference sequence). V dropped 7 bases and J dropped 6; count of bases not matched to a gene: 9.